These 13 T cell receptor beta chains share one sample of origin, sequenced in a study of metastatic and nonmetastatic thyroid tumors. With MiXCR, TCRdb called clones anew from the PCR reads. Among over 50,000 clones listed, less than 30% were seen once. Patients underwent thyroid surgery, and none had received any treatment before it. Sequencing was performed on blood. Receptors were obtained from a female donor with papillary thyroid cancer or a benign thyroid nodule (not recorded which). Some clones in this sample may be carry-over from other donors' samples.

The genes are TRBV6-2 or TRBV6-3 and TRBJ1-2, with TRBD1 matching over 11 bases. J gave up 8 bases and V 0 bases, and 8 bases lay outside the gene matches. Germline V gene data show CDR1 as MNHEY and CDR2 as SVGEGT. The CDR3 consists of 16 residues. The CDR3 sequence: CASSYSIVGQGAGYTF. The CDR3 DNA reads TGTGCCAGCAGTTACTCGATAGTTGGACAGGGGGCAGGCTACACCTTC.

This rearrangement joins TRBV6-1 to TRBJ1-5; perhaps TRBD1 as D (5 bases). The V end lost 6 bases, the J end lost 0 bases, and 12 bases lay between the germline ends. In germline, CDR1 is MNHNS, CDR2 SASEGT. The CDR3 length is 15 residues. The DNA for the CDR3 is TGTGCCAGCAGGGAGATAGGGGATAGCAATCAGCCCCAGCATTTT. Translation: CASREIGDSNQPQHF.

The chain recombines TRBV6-1 with TRBJ2-7; 8 bases agree with TRBD2. Germline CDR1 reads MNHNS; CDR2 reads SASEGT. Unmatched junction bases numbered 11, after V lost 6 bases and J lost 7 bases. This CDR3 has 14 amino acids. The CDR3 is CASRAPGTRNEQYF. The CDR3 DNA reads TGTGCCAGCAGAGCCCCCGGGACTAGGAATGAGCAGTACTTC.

This clone was detected only a few times. CDR3 DNA: TGTGCCAGCAGTCCGGACAGTCACGAGCAGTACTTC. Its translation is CASSPDSHEQYF. The rearrangement links TRBV12-3 or TRBV12-4 to TRBJ2-7; D is perhaps TRBD1 (6 bases). With 5 bases removed from V and 5 bases from J, the gap between germline ends came to 10 bases. The CDR3 is 12 residues long.

V gene TRBV12-3 or TRBV12-4 combines with J gene TRBJ1-4, with TRBD1 matching 9 bases. The CDR3 contains 14 residues. With 6 bases clipped from V and 10 bases from J, the junction kept 9 bases outside the gene matches. The DNA for the CDR3 is TGTGCCAGCAGCCCGGGACAGGGTACGGGAAAACTGTTTTTT. Protein sequence: CASSPGQGTGKLFF.

This clone is judged medium-sized. This rearrangement joins TRBV6-2 or TRBV6-3 to TRBJ1-2, with a tentative D call TRBD1 (6 bases). Between the trimmed V and J ends, which lost 0 bases and 5 bases, there was a span of 13 bases. From germline, CDR1 is MNHEY and CDR2 SVGEGT. CDR3 length: 15 amino acids. CDR3 in amino acids: CASSYSTTGRYGYTF. CDR3 sequence (DNA): TGTGCCAGCAGTTACTCGACGACAGGACGATATGGCTACACCTTC.

There are many counts of this clone. The chain combines TRBV7-8 with TRBJ2-7, with no clear D. The germline V gene has CDR1 SGHVS and CDR2 FQNEAQ. V was shortened by 5 bases and J by 6 bases, with 8 bases between the two germline ends. CDR3 length: 11 amino acids. CDR3 region: CASSPLVEQYF. In nucleotides, the CDR3 is TGTGCCAGCAGCCCTTTAGTCGAGCAGTACTTC. The whole variable domain, remainder taken from reference TRBV7-8 and TRBJ2-7, is GAGVSQSPRYKVAKRGQDVALRCDPISGHVSLFWYQQALGQGPEFLTYFQNEAQLDKSGLPSDRFFAERPEGSVSTLKIQRTQQEDSAVYLCASSPLVEQYFGPGTRLTVT.

This clone qualifies as medium-sized. The chain joins TRBV6-1 to TRBJ2-7, with 10 bases lining up with TRBD1. The CDR3 extends over 14 amino acids. The germline CDR1 and CDR2 sequences are MNHNS and SASEGT. J was trimmed by 4 bases and V by 6 bases; bases with no gene match: 6. CDR3 loop: CASRVGQGTYEQYF. For the CDR3, the DNA is TGTGCCAGCAGGGTGGGACAGGGGACATACGAGCAGTACTTC.

This clone was detected a few times. V gene TRBV6-2 or TRBV6-3 combines with J gene TRBJ1-2, with 7 nucleotides matching TRBD1. This CDR3 spans 15 amino acids. J gave up 6 bases and V 2 bases, and 9 bases lay outside the gene matches. Looked up from germline, CDR1 is MNHEY and CDR2 is SVGEGT. The DNA of the CDR3 is TGTGCCAGCAGTTACCCCCCCGACAGGGCTGATGGCTACACCTTC. As protein: CASSYPPDRADGYTF.

This clone was seen a few times. The chain combines TRBV6-1 with TRBJ1-4, with unresolved D. This CDR3 spans 15 amino acids. Germline loops: CDR1 MNHNS, CDR2 SASEGT. The germline V and J ends were trimmed by 0 bases and 8 bases, with 13 bases remaining between them. CDR3 region: CASSEARRVREKLFF. CDR3 nucleotides: TGTGCCAGCAGTGAAGCTAGGAGGGTACGGGAAAAACTGTTTTTT.

This clone turned up a few times. The chain carries TRBV24-1 and TRBJ1-2; 9 bases are shared with TRBD1. With V trimmed by 5 bases and J by 3 bases, 3 bases remained unmatched. CDR1 and CDR2 from the germline V gene are KGHDR and SFDVKD. This CDR3 is 14 amino acids long. CDR3 coding DNA: TGTGCCACCAGTGGGACAGGGGAGGACTATGGCTACACCTTC. Encoded protein: CATSGTGEDYGYTF.

There are a few counts of this clone. V is TRBV30 and J is TRBJ2-1, with D tentatively TRBD2 (5 bases). The CDR3 has 12 amino acids. Germline CDR1 reads GTSNPN; CDR2 reads SVGIG (reference sequence). V dropped 1 base and J dropped 6 bases, with 7 bases sitting between them. The CDR3 region is CAWSGTFNEQFF. CDR3 DNA: TGTGCCTGGAGTGGGACTTTCAATGAGCAGTTCTTC.

This clone was counted a few times. The chain recombines TRBV28 with TRBJ1-5; possible D gene TRBD1, 6 bases. CDR3 length: 17 residues. CDR1 is MDHEN, CDR2 SYDVKM, per germline. V dropped 3 bases and J dropped 2 bases, with 17 bases sitting between them. CDR3 protein: CASSFERGARGNQPQHF. The DNA of the CDR3 is TGTGCCAGCAGTTTTGAGCGGGGGGCAAGGGGCAATCAGCCCCAGCATTTT.